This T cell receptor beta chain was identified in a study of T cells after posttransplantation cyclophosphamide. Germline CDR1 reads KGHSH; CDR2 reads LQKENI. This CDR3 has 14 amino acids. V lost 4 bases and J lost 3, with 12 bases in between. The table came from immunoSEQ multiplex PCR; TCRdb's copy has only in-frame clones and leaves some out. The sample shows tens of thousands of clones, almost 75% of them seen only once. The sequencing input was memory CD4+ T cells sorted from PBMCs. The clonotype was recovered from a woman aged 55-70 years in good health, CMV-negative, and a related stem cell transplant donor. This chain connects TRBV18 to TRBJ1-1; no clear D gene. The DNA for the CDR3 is TGTGCCAGCTCACGGGGAGGGATGGACACTGAAGCTTTCTTT. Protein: CASSRGGMDTEAFF.